Given below is one TCR beta chain in context. Generated by immunoSEQ multiplex PCR, the TCRdb table keeps only in-frame clones and is missing some. The sample has 640,000 or so clones, roughly 86% seen once; the top ten hold roughly 0.0086%. These data belong to a study of shared T cell receptors in the human thymus. V gave up 0 bases and J gave up 6 bases, with 30 bases separating them. There are 21 residues in the CDR3. CDR1 and CDR2 (germline): MGHRA, YSYEKL. The same sample was also used in a study of human thymus T cells.

Specimen: thymocytes. The sequence derives from a boy younger than two with a congenital heart defect. J is TRBJ2-1 and V is TRBV4-1, with D unresolved. CDR3 loop: CASSQDELTSSKACIVNEQFF. The CDR3 DNA is TGCGCCAGCAGCCAAGACGAACTAACCTCGTCAAAGGCTTGTATAGTCAATGAGCAGTTCTTC.